This entry features one TCR beta chain sequence. What it binds is unknown. The PCR employed 60 Vbeta primers together with 13 Jbeta primers. Original analysis: Later, an analysis found approximately 80 million unique TCR beta chains, and approximately 10 million of these were shared. Assay: immunoSEQ multiplex PCR; the TCRdb copy retains only in-frame clones and omits some. The V and J calls and clone size come from that table; D and trimming were worked out from the DNA. Of about 150,000 clones detected, around 74% appear once; the ten largest clones hold roughly 6.7%. This sample is part of a study of cytomegalovirus exposure and HLA in healthy donors. General observations from the study: Reports showed the classifier diagnosing cytomegalovirus status with high specificity and sensitivity. Researchers catalogued approximately 170 TCR beta chains as cytomegalovirus-associated. A few of the chains that were CMV-associated were confirmed in vitro to be specific for CMV antigens.

Deletions cut 4 bases from V and 4 bases from J, with 14 bases between. Germline V gene sequence: CDR1 GTSNPN, CDR2 SVGIG (reference sequence). This CDR3 contains 14 residues. The clonotype originates from a man aged 50 or older in good health and CMV-seropositive. The V call is TRBV30, the J call TRBJ2-1; D gene unclear. Sequenced: PBMCs. In DNA, the CDR3 is TGTGCCTGGAACGTAGATAGTATTTACAATGAGCAGTTCTTC. Protein sequence: CAWNVDSIYNEQFF.